Reported below is one TCR beta chain. The data were obtained in a study of blood T cell repertoires in COVID-19. Across the whole study: The United States, Italy and Spain provided the acute and convalescent COVID-19 samples. T cells, B-cell-depleted T cells, or PBMCs provided the cDNA or gDNA that served as material.

Authors' analysis steps: Nucleated cell number was recorded as an estimate derived from reference gene primer amplification. Clones were read by immunoSEQ multiplex PCR, and TCRdb kept only the in-frame ones, dropping some. Clone size and V and J calls were adopted from that table, with D and trimming inferred from the DNA. The sample holds about 190,000 clones, less than 85% seen once. This CDR3 region has 15 residues. The germline V gene encodes CDR1 MDHEN and CDR2 SYDVKM. V was clipped by 6 bases and J by 9 bases, with 23 bases between them. This TCR was sampled from a woman in her fifties or sixties with acute or convalescent COVID-19. The J gene is TRBJ1-2, the V gene TRBV28, with a weak D call TRBD1 (6 bases). Sequencing was done on a sample of peripheral blood. The CDR3 nucleotides are TGTGCCAGCAGGTTCTCACTCACAGGGACGACGAGCTACACCTTC. Translated: CASRFSLTGTTSYTF.